These 19 T cell receptor beta chains were all obtained from the same sample, sequenced in a study of T cells in Graves' hyperthyroidism and ophthalmopathy. RNA transcripts gave rise to amplified TCR beta CDR3 regions. Using the HTBI primer set, a first-round RT-PCR was run on the TCR CDR3. TCRdb reprocessed the multiplex PCR reads with MiXCR, giving one entry per CDR3 protein. The sample records around 760,000 distinct CDR3 sequences, 35% being singletons. The source material was blood. Receptors originate from a woman in her thirties or forties with Graves' hyperthyroidism.

This clonotype was counted ten times or more. The V and J genes are TRBV7-6 and TRBJ2-7; TRBD1 matches at 9 bases. The CDR3 is 13 amino acids. Germline V gene data show CDR1 as SGHVS and CDR2 as FNYEAQ. V lost 5 bases to trimming and J lost 5 bases; unmatched junction nucleotides: 4. The CDR3 DNA reads as TGTGCCAGCAGCCCGGACAGGGGCCACGAGCAGTACTTC. Encoded protein: CASSPDRGHEQYF.

The chain employs TRBV6-5 and TRBJ2-7; D possibly uses TRBD1 or TRBD2 (7 bases each). V gave up 4 bases and J gave up 5 bases, with 15 bases separating them. CDR1 and CDR2 (germline): MNHEY, SVGAGI. The CDR3 loop spans 14 amino acids. In DNA, the CDR3 is TGTGCCAGCAGTTGGGAGGGAGGGGGCGACGAGCAGTACTTC. Its protein product is CASSWEGGGDEQYF.

J is TRBJ2-3 and V is TRBV13; 7 positions agree with TRBD2. Germline assignment: CDR1 PRHDT and CDR2 FYEKMQ (reference sequence). The CDR3 is 15 amino acids. J was trimmed by 2 bases and V by 3 bases; bases with no gene match: 5. This CDR3 reads CASSFWGGHTDTQYF. CDR3 bases: TGTGCCAGCAGCTTCTGGGGGGGTCACACAGATACGCAGTATTTT.

This clonotype appeared many times. V and J are TRBV12-3 or TRBV12-4 and TRBJ1-1; D may be TRBD1 (6 bases). Between the trimmed V and J ends, which lost 5 bases and 7 bases, there was a span of 11 bases. The CDR3 extends over 12 amino acids. This CDR3 is CASSLGQFEAFF. CDR3 bases: TGTGCCAGCAGTCTCGGACAGTTTGAAGCTTTCTTT.

Remarks on this clonotype: At one boundary the junction diverges from the germline segment, which might be a read error. The V call is TRBV19, the J call TRBJ2-7, with 8 bases identical to TRBD1. Germline V gene data show CDR1 as LNHDA and CDR2 as SQIVND (reference sequence). The CDR3 has 16 amino acids. CDR3 protein: CASSFGQGEFSYGQYF. Here the CDR3 DNA reads TGTGCCAGTAGTTTCGGACAGGGAGAATTTTCCTACGGGCAGTACTTC.

This clonotype showed up many times. V gene TRBV7-9 combines with J gene TRBJ2-5; D is perhaps TRBD1 (6 bases). CDR1 SEHNR and CDR2 FQNEAQ come from the germline V gene (reference sequence). V was cut by 3 bases and J by 1 base, with 9 bases left in between. This CDR3 region has 14 residues. This CDR3 reads CASSFRQAQETQYF. As DNA, the CDR3 is TGTGCCAGCAGCTTCAGACAGGCCCAAGAGACCCAGTACTTC.

On this clonotype itself: A junction end diverges from the germline sequence, so it may reflect a read error. The V gene is TRBV7-9, the J gene TRBJ2-5; weak D call: TRBD2 (6 bases). This CDR3 comprises 13 residues. Germline loops: CDR1 SEHNR, CDR2 FQNEAQ (reference sequence). The CDR3 DNA follows: TGTGCCAGCAGCTTAGAAACCGGGAGACGCGGGTTCTTC. Translation: CASSLETGRRGFF.

A remark on this clonotype: A single base separates this from a much larger clone, so it may be a read error. The chain couples TRBV7-2 to TRBJ1-2, with 8 bases lining up with TRBD1. The CDR3 contains 13 residues. The ends lost 3 bases at V and 7 bases at J; junction bases unmatched: 4. Looked up from germline, CDR1 is SGHTA and CDR2 is FQGNSA. The CDR3 protein is CASSFGTGVGYTF. As DNA, the CDR3 is TGTGCCAGCAGCTTCGGGACAGGAGTTGGCTACACCTTC.

This clonotype was seen a few times. Here the CDR3 DNA reads TGCGCCAGCAGCCAAGTTTGGGGGGACGACTATGGCTACACCTTC. This translates into CASSQVWGDDYGYTF. The chain combines TRBV4-1 with TRBJ1-2, with D tentatively TRBD1 (5 bases). Deletions cut 1 base from V and 3 bases from J, with 12 bases between. The V gene's germline CDR1 is MGHRA and CDR2 YSYEKL. The CDR3 is 15 residues long.

This clonotype showed up many times. The V call is TRBV7-9, the J call TRBJ1-3; maybe TRBD1 (5 bases). V lost 3 bases, J lost 6 bases, and 9 bases lay in between. This CDR3 comprises 13 residues. CDR1 and CDR2 from the germline V gene are SEHNR and FQNEAQ (reference sequence). CDR3: CASSFETANTIYF. CDR3 nucleotides: TGTGCCAGCAGCTTCGAGACAGCAAACACCATATATTTT. Complete variable domain (other parts from reference TRBV7-9 and TRBJ1-3): DTGVSQNPRHKITKRGQNVTFRCDPISEHNRLYWYRQTLGQGPEFLTYFQNEAQLEKSRLLSDRFSAERPKGSFSTLEIQRTEQGDSAMYLCASSFETANTIYFGEGSWLTVV.

This clonotype was recorded at least ten times. The chain links TRBV29-1 to TRBJ2-2, with 7 bases identical to TRBD1. The germline gives CDR1 SQVTM, CDR2 ANQGSEA. The ends lost 7 bases at V and 2 bases at J; junction bases unmatched: 7. This CDR3 comprises 14 residues. CDR3 in amino acids: CSATGATNTGELFF. CDR3 coding DNA: TGCAGCGCAACAGGGGCTACAAACACCGGGGAGCTGTTTTTT.

There are a few counts of this clonotype. This sequence joins TRBV9 and TRBJ1-1; maybe TRBD1 (6 bases). CDR1 SGDLS and CDR2 YYNGEE come from the germline V gene. The CDR3 length is 15 residues. The V end lost 0 bases, the J end lost 5 bases, and 14 bases lay between the germline ends. In nucleotides, the CDR3 is TGTGCCAGCAGCGTAGCTCAAGGGGGGTGGACTGAAGCTTTCTTT. Protein product: CASSVAQGGWTEAFF.

This chain links TRBV6-6 with TRBJ1-2; perhaps TRBD1 as D (5 bases). Germline V gene data show CDR1 as MNHNY and CDR2 as SVGAGI (reference sequence). The germline V and J ends were trimmed by 0 bases and 3 bases, with 17 bases remaining between them. This CDR3 comprises 17 residues. CDR3 protein: CASSYSHLQAADYGYTF. CDR3 in DNA: TGTGCCAGCAGTTACTCACACCTACAGGCGGCTGACTATGGCTACACCTTC.

The J gene is TRBJ2-2, the V gene TRBV20-1, with no clear D. CDR1 DFQATT and CDR2 SNEGSKA come from the germline V gene (reference sequence). This CDR3 is built from 16 residues. V shed 1 base and J shed 2 bases, with 14 bases lying between them. CDR3 loop: CSARGVAEINTGELFF. The CDR3 region has the DNA TGCAGTGCTAGAGGTGTCGCGGAGATCAACACCGGGGAGCTGTTTTTT.

The chain uses TRBV5-5 and TRBJ2-7; tentative D call: TRBD2 (5 bases). This CDR3 comprises 15 residues. Germline V gene data show CDR1 as SGHKS and CDR2 as YYEKEE (reference sequence). V lost 4 bases to trimming and J lost 2 bases, with 16 bases between them. The CDR3, as DNA: TGTGCCAGCAGCCCACCAGAGGGATCGCCCTACGAGCAGTACTTC. It translates to CASSPPEGSPYEQYF.

The J gene is TRBJ2-7, the V gene TRBV10-3; the match to TRBD1 covers 9 bases. The germline V gene encodes CDR1 ENHRY and CDR2 SYGVKD. This CDR3 spans 14 amino acids. With V trimmed by 7 bases and J by 5 bases, 9 bases remained unmatched. The CDR3 bases are TGTGCCATCACCACAGGGACAGGGCCCCACGAGCAGTACTTC. Its protein is CAITTGTGPHEQYF.

This clonotype was counted ten times or more. This chain links TRBV4-3 with TRBJ2-7; TRBD1 agrees at 8 bases. Germline V gene lookup returns CDR1 LGHNA and CDR2 YSLEER. V shed 1 base and J 2 bases; nucleotides not matched to a gene: 4. CDR3 size: 15 residues. The CDR3 sequence: CASSQARTGTYEQYF. The CDR3 DNA reads as TGCGCCAGCAGCCAAGCCCGGACAGGGACCTACGAGCAGTACTTC.

This clonotype was found a few times. The chain joins TRBV7-9 to TRBJ1-2; 10 bases agree with TRBD1. The germline V gene encodes CDR1 SEHNR and CDR2 FQNEAQ (reference sequence). J lost 0 bases, V lost 5 bases, and 6 bases had no gene match. The CDR3 runs 16 residues. This chain's CDR3 is CASSRGTGDANYGYTF. The CDR3 nucleotides are TGTGCCAGCAGCCGAGGGACAGGGGATGCTAACTATGGCTACACCTTC.

This clonotype was seen repeatedly, ten times or more. The chain carries TRBV20-1 and TRBJ1-5; 8 bases map to TRBD1. Germline V gene data show CDR1 as DFQATT and CDR2 as SNEGSKA (reference sequence). This CDR3 has 14 residues. The ends lost 5 bases at V and 5 bases at J; junction bases unmatched: 8. For the CDR3, the DNA is TGCAGTGCTTATACAGGGACAGGTTATCAGCCCCAGCATTTT. Translation gives CSAYTGTGYQPQHF.